These 27 T cell receptor beta chains were all obtained from the same sample, sequenced in a study of cytomegalovirus exposure and HLA in healthy donors. The PCR made use of 60 Vbeta and 13 Jbeta primers. Libraries were prepared by immunoSEQ multiplex PCR; TCRdb keeps only in-frame clonotypes and omits some of them. In the table there are about 110,000 clones, around two thirds of which are singletons. Input material: PBMCs. The receptor source for this set is a woman aged 40 to 49 in good health and CMV-seropositive.

This chain connects TRBV29-1 to TRBJ2-2; a possible D gene is TRBD1 (7 bases). The CDR3 covers 14 residues. The V and J ends lost 5 bases and 4 bases respectively, with 14 bases between them. Germline CDR1 and CDR2: SQVTM and ANQGSEA. The CDR3 nucleotides are TGCAGCGTTCGGGTGCAGGGGGGCACCGGGGAGCTGTTTTTT. This sequence encodes CSVRVQGGTGELFF.

The chain links TRBV7-8 to TRBJ2-7; 8 bases align to TRBD1. The CDR3 totals 13 residues. V shed 5 bases and J 6 bases; nucleotides not matched to a gene: 6. The germline V gene encodes CDR1 SGHVS and CDR2 FQNEAQ. The CDR3 DNA reads TGTGCCAGCAGCAATCAGGGGGCGGCCGAGCAGTACTTC. It is translated as CASSNQGAAEQYF.

The CDR3 sequence is CSVASSGTSGGYEQYF. CDR3 sequence (DNA): TGCAGCGTTGCCTCCTCCGGGACTAGCGGGGGGTACGAGCAGTACTTC. The V gene is TRBV29-1, the J gene TRBJ2-7; 15 nucleotides align to TRBD2. The CDR3 spans 16 residues. J was trimmed by 4 bases and V by 4 bases; bases with no gene match: 8. The germline CDR1 and CDR2 sequences are SQVTM and ANQGSEA.

J is TRBJ1-5 and V is TRBV10-3; D remains unclear. Germline lookup yields CDR1 ENHRY and CDR2 SYGVKD. This CDR3 has 15 amino acids. The V gene lost 0 bases and the J gene lost 5 bases, with 11 bases spanning the gap. In DNA, the CDR3 is TGTGCCATCAGTGAGTCTCGGGGTACCTATCAGCCCCAGCATTTT. The encoded protein is CAISESRGTYQPQHF.

This sequence joins TRBV5-1 and TRBJ1-6; TRBD1 might be the D (5 bases). The germline V gene has CDR1 SGHRS and CDR2 YFSETQ. The CDR3 extends over 15 amino acids. Deletions cut 3 bases from V and 8 bases from J, with 15 bases between. The DNA of the CDR3 is TGCGCCAGCAGCTATGACAGCTATCAGGATTCACCCCTCCACTTT. It specifies CASSYDSYQDSPLHF.

This clone was detected only a few times. The chain combines TRBV11-2 with TRBJ1-3, with TRBD1 identical over 7 bases. From germline, CDR1 is SGHAT and CDR2 FQNNGV. This CDR3 comprises 15 residues. V shed 5 bases and J 4 bases; nucleotides not matched to a gene: 8. The DNA for the CDR3 is TGTGCCAGCAGCCCGATCCTGGACAGGGGAAACACCATATATTTT. It yields the protein CASSPILDRGNTIYF. Complete variable domain (other parts from reference TRBV11-2 and TRBJ1-3): EAGVAQSPRYKIIEKRQSVAFWCNPISGHATLYWYQQILGQGPKLLIQFQNNGVVDDSQLPKDRFSAERLKGVDSTLKIQPAKLEDSAVYLCASSPILDRGNTIYFGEGSWLTVV.

The gene calls are TRBV15 and TRBJ1-1, with D possibly TRBD1 on 6 matching bases. V lost 5 bases, J lost 1 base, and 20 bases lay in between. This CDR3 region has 17 residues. Germline V gives CDR1 LNHNV, CDR2 YYDKDF (reference sequence). The CDR3 loop is CATSARGAAGENTEAFF. For the CDR3, the DNA is TGTGCCACCAGCGCTCGAGGGGCGGCAGGGGAGAACACTGAAGCTTTCTTT.

The DNA of the CDR3 is TGCGCCAGCAGCTTACAAAGGGGCTATGGCTACACCTTC. Residues: CASSLQRGYGYTF. The chain is built from TRBV5-1 and TRBJ1-2; tentatively, D is TRBD1 (5 bases). The CDR3 extends over 13 amino acids. Germline-derived CDR1 and CDR2 are SGHRS and YFSETQ. Trimming took 2 bases from V and 4 from J, leaving 9 bases between them.

The chain employs TRBV7-2 and TRBJ2-3, with TRBD1 matching 8 bases. This CDR3 contains 14 residues. Trimming removed 7 bases from V and 3 bases from J; junction bases left unmatched: 6. The germline V gene has CDR1 SGHTA and CDR2 FQGNSA. The CDR3 here is CASNPGQVTDTQYF. DNA of the CDR3: TGTGCCAGCAACCCGGGACAGGTTACAGATACGCAGTATTTT.

The table lists this clone with a few counts. This chain connects TRBV29-1 to TRBJ1-2; possibly TRBD1 for D (6 bases). The CDR3 is 12 residues long. Germline values: CDR1 SQVTM, CDR2 ANQGSEA. Trimming shortened V by 7 bases and J by 5 bases, and 14 bases separated the two germline ends. CDR3 nucleotides: TGCAGCGACATGACAGGACAGTATGGCTACACCTTC. Amino acid sequence: CSDMTGQYGYTF. Full variable domain (rest looked up from reference TRBV29-1 and TRBJ1-2): SAVISQKPSRDICQRGTSLTIQCQVDSQVTMMFWYRQQPGQSLTLIATANQGSEATYESGFVIDKFPISRPNLTFSTLTVSNMSPEDSSIYLCSDMTGQYGYTFGSGTRLTVV.

The chain is built from TRBV7-9 and TRBJ1-1; TRBD1 agrees at 7 bases. The V segment lost 4 bases and the J segment 7 bases; nucleotides outside the gene matches: 18. Germline loops: CDR1 SEHNR, CDR2 FQNEAQ (reference sequence). The CDR3 contains 17 residues. For the CDR3, the DNA is TGTGCCAGCAGCTATAATTTCCGGGACAGCCGTTTCCATGAAGCTTTCTTT. Its translation is CASSYNFRDSRFHEAFF. Using reference TRBV7-9 and TRBJ1-1 for the parts outside the CDR3, the full variable domain is DTGVSQNPRHKITKRGQNVTFRCDPISEHNRLYWYRQTLGQGPEFLTYFQNEAQLEKSRLLSDRFSAERPKGSFSTLEIQRTEQGDSAMYLCASSYNFRDSRFHEAFFGQGTRLTVV.

The genes are TRBV7-6 and TRBJ2-6, with TRBD1 matching over 7 bases. The ends lost 5 bases at V and 0 bases at J; junction bases unmatched: 4. CDR3 size: 16 residues. Germline CDR1 is SGHVS and CDR2 is FNYEAQ. Here the CDR3 reads CASSGGQFSGANVLTF. The CDR3 DNA reads as TGTGCCAGCAGCGGGGGACAGTTCTCTGGGGCCAACGTCCTGACTTTC.

The rearrangement links TRBV7-9 to TRBJ2-1; tentatively, D is TRBD1 (6 bases). This CDR3 contains 16 residues. Germline V gene lookup returns CDR1 SEHNR and CDR2 FQNEAQ (reference sequence). V was pared by 5 bases and J by 0 bases, with 14 bases between. The chain's CDR3 is CASSTNRDISYNEQFF. The CDR3 DNA is TGTGCCAGCAGCACCAACCGGGACATCTCCTACAATGAGCAGTTCTTC.

The genes are TRBV10-3 and TRBJ1-5; TRBD1 might be the D (6 bases). CDR1 is ENHRY and CDR2 is SYGVKD in the germline V gene. Trimming stripped 0 bases from V and 0 bases from J, with 9 bases between. The CDR3 consists of 16 residues. The CDR3 loop is CAISESLGASNQPQHF. The DNA for the CDR3 is TGTGCCATCAGTGAGTCATTGGGGGCTAGCAATCAGCCCCAGCATTTT.

The chain carries TRBV30 and TRBJ2-1; TRBD2 matches 9 bases. Germline V gives CDR1 GTSNPN, CDR2 SVGIG (reference sequence). The CDR3 is made up of 15 amino acids. J lost 7 bases, V lost 1 base, and 8 bases had no gene match. The CDR3 sequence is CAWSGGGALSNEQFF. The CDR3 coding sequence is TGTGCCTGGAGTGGCGGGGGGGCCCTTTCAAATGAGCAGTTCTTC.

CDR3 sequence: CASSVGGELFF. CDR3 DNA: TGTGCCAGCAGTGTTGGAGGAGAACTGTTTTTT. The chain links TRBV2 to TRBJ2-2; tentatively, D is TRBD2 (5 bases). V gave up 4 bases and J gave up 14 bases, with 11 bases separating them. The CDR3 consists of 11 residues. Germline CDR1 is SNHLY and CDR2 is FYNNEI. The whole variable domain, remainder taken from reference TRBV2 and TRBJ2-2, is EPEVTQTPSHQVTQMGQEVILRCVPISNHLYFYWYRQILGQKVEFLVSFYNNEISEKSEIFDDQFSVERPDGSNFTLKIRSTKLEDSAMYFCASSVGGELFFGEGSRLTVL.

This clone was seen more than once but under ten times. The rearrangement joins TRBV4-3 to TRBJ1-2, with a tentative D call TRBD1 (5 bases). This CDR3 has 15 residues. In germline, CDR1 is LGHNA, CDR2 YSLEER. V gave up 4 bases and J gave up 5 bases, with 17 bases separating them. CDR3 loop: CASSRSAGLGYGYTF. Written as DNA, the CDR3 is TGCGCCAGCAGCCGCTCGGCAGGGCTTGGTTATGGCTACACCTTC.

This chain uses TRBV15 with TRBJ2-7; 7 nucleotides align to TRBD1. CDR1 and CDR2 (germline): LNHNV, YYDKDF (reference sequence). Trimming cost V 2 bases and J 5 bases; bases outside gene matches: 9. CDR3 length equals 15 residues. In nucleotides, the CDR3 is TGTGCCACCAGCAGAAACGACAGGGAGATCGACGAGCAGTACTTC. Residues: CATSRNDREIDEQYF.

This chain joins TRBV11-2 and TRBJ1-4; D gene unclear. CDR3 length equals 14 residues. In germline, CDR1 is SGHAT, CDR2 FQNNGV. V was trimmed by 1 base and J by 5 bases, leaving 8 bases between them. CDR3 sequence (DNA): TGTGCCAGCAGCTTAGGGACTCCGAATGAAAAACTGTTTTTT. The encoded protein is CASSLGTPNEKLFF.

V gene TRBV6-1 combines with J gene TRBJ1-4; no clear D gene. The CDR3 contains 14 residues. Trimming cost V 2 bases and J 3 bases, with 7 bases left between them. The V gene's germline CDR1 is MNHNS and CDR2 SASEGT. CDR3 region: CASSENSPNEKLFF. Here the CDR3 DNA reads TGTGCCAGCAGTGAAAACAGCCCTAATGAAAAACTGTTTTTT.

The chain uses TRBV30 and TRBJ2-1, with TRBD1 matching over 8 bases. Germline lookup yields CDR1 GTSNPN and CDR2 SVGIG (reference sequence). This CDR3 is built from 13 residues. V gave up 8 bases and J gave up 8 bases; unmatched junction bases: 11. CDR3 sequence: CAQEGQDLYEQFF. CDR3 bases: TGTGCCCAGGAGGGACAGGATTTATATGAGCAGTTCTTC.

This rearrangement joins TRBV6-4 to TRBJ2-4; D is uncertain. This CDR3 comprises 16 residues. Germline CDR1 is MRHNA and CDR2 is SNTAGT. The V end lost 0 bases, the J end lost 6 bases, and 15 bases lay between the germline ends. The CDR3 sequence: CASSDSGPPDGNIQYF. The CDR3 DNA sequence: TGTGCCAGCAGTGACTCTGGGCCCCCGGATGGAAACATTCAGTACTTC.

The chain links TRBV5-6 to TRBJ2-7; D is possibly TRBD1 (5 bases). V lost 4 bases and J 4 bases, leaving 15 bases between the germline ends. CDR1 is SGHDT, CDR2 YYEEEE, per germline. CDR3 size: 14 residues. CDR3: CASSLPAQGYEQYF. CDR3 in DNA: TGTGCCAGCAGCCTCCCTGCCCAGGGTTACGAGCAGTACTTC.

This clone was counted only a few times. The sample holds other DNA sequences that translate to the same CDR3. V usage is TRBV7-8 and J usage is TRBJ1-2, with 10 nucleotides matching TRBD1. The J segment lost 5 bases and the V segment lost 4 bases, leaving 7 bases of the junction unmatched. The CDR3 consists of 15 residues. CDR1 SGHVS and CDR2 FQNEAQ come from the germline V gene. This CDR3 reads CASSSRQGAGYGYTF. DNA for the CDR3: TGTGCCAGCAGCTCCCGACAGGGGGCAGGGTATGGCTACACCTTC.

The rearrangement links TRBV20-1 to TRBJ1-2, with no clear D. Trimming removed 6 bases at V and 5 bases at J, with 10 bases between. Germline-derived CDR1 and CDR2 are DFQATT and SNEGSKA (reference sequence). The CDR3 runs to 11 residues. CDR3: CSAYEPYGYTF. The CDR3 DNA reads TGCAGTGCCTACGAGCCGTATGGCTACACCTTC.

This clone came up a few times. The rearrangement links TRBV9 to TRBJ2-3, with D possibly TRBD2 on 6 matching bases. Germline V CDR1 and CDR2: SGDLS, YYNGEE. V lost 0 bases, J lost 1 base, and 9 bases lay in between. The CDR3 covers 15 residues. The CDR3 sequence is CASSVAPGGTDTQYF. CDR3 DNA: TGTGCCAGCAGCGTAGCTCCGGGGGGCACAGATACGCAGTATTTT.

CDR3 in amino acids: CASSLGQLNTEAFF. The CDR3 DNA sequence: TGTGCCAGCAGCTTGGGACAATTGAACACTGAAGCTTTCTTT. V is TRBV7-9 and J is TRBJ1-1, with D perhaps TRBD1 (6 bases). Germline V CDR1 and CDR2: SEHNR, FQNEAQ (reference sequence). V was shortened by 3 bases and J by 0 bases, with 8 bases between the two germline ends. The CDR3 loop spans 14 amino acids. Supplemented by reference TRBV7-9 and TRBJ1-1, the full variable domain reads DTGVSQNPRHKITKRGQNVTFRCDPISEHNRLYWYRQTLGQGPEFLTYFQNEAQLEKSRLLSDRFSAERPKGSFSTLEIQRTEQGDSAMYLCASSLGQLNTEAFFGQGTRLTVV.